This TCR beta chain comes out of a study of blood T cell repertoires in COVID-19. Study context: Collection of acute and convalescent COVID-19 samples took place in the United States, Italy and Spain. Nucleic acid was either cDNA or gDNA, and it came from T cells, B-cell-depleted T cells, or PBMCs.

CDR3 length equals 14 residues. The V and J ends lost 8 bases and 8 bases, in that order; junction bases with no gene match: 15. Germline CDR1 is SQVTM and CDR2 is ANQGSEA. Original handling: Reference gene primer amplification gave estimated nucleated cell counts. Assay used: immunoSEQ multiplex PCR; TCRdb lists only in-frame clones, some missing. Clone size and V and J calls were adopted from that table, with D and trimming inferred from the DNA. The sample yields some 130,000 clones, around 88% seen once. Sequencing was performed on peripheral blood. The TCR comes from a man aged 45-65 years with acute or convalescent COVID-19. The genes are TRBV29-1 and TRBJ2-1; the match to TRBD2 covers 7 bases. The CDR3 reads CSIRSSGGGDEQFF. In nucleotides, the CDR3 is TGCAGCATTAGAAGTTCGGGCGGGGGAGATGAGCAGTTCTTC.